The 24 T cell receptor beta chains listed next were all sequenced from one sample in a study of shared clonotypes between healthy human individuals. TCRdb's copy holds only in-frame clones and misses some; the assay was immunoSEQ multiplex PCR. The profile shows over a million clones, around three quarters of them singletons. Sequenced: memory CD4+ T cells from PBMCs. This sample's subset: CD45RA-negative fraction. The receptors were sampled from a man between 18 and 29 years old in good health. Some clones in this sample may be carry-over from other donors' samples.

V gene TRBV18 combines with J gene TRBJ2-5; no clear D. CDR1 KGHSH and CDR2 LQKENI come from the germline V gene. The CDR3 loop spans 14 amino acids. The V gene lost 3 bases and the J gene lost 0 bases, with 8 bases spanning the gap. The CDR3 DNA follows: TGTGCCAGCTCACCCGGACGGAACCAAGAGACCCAGTACTTC. Protein: CASSPGRNQETQYF.

This clone was detected ten times or more. The rearrangement joins TRBV6-5 to TRBJ2-3, with D perhaps matching TRBD1 or TRBD2 (5 bases each). CDR1 is MNHEY, CDR2 SVGAGI, per germline. The V gene lost 6 bases and the J gene lost 4 bases, with 14 bases spanning the gap. This CDR3 has 14 residues. This chain's CDR3 is CASRLGRLADTQYF. The CDR3, as DNA: TGTGCCAGCAGATTGGGACGCCTTGCAGATACGCAGTATTTT.

The V gene is TRBV9, the J gene TRBJ2-1, with 11 nucleotides matching TRBD2. Losses at the gene ends were 4 bases for V and 7 bases for J; bases not matched to a gene: 7. The CDR3 is 15 residues long. Germline V gene sequence: CDR1 SGDLS, CDR2 YYNGEE. CDR3 protein: CASSPRLAGLNEQFF. In DNA, the CDR3 is TGTGCCAGCAGCCCCCGACTAGCGGGACTGAATGAGCAGTTCTTC.

The V and J genes are TRBV19 and TRBJ2-1, with no clear D. The ends were cut back, 5 bases at V and 10 bases at J, with 12 bases in the middle. CDR1 is LNHDA, CDR2 SQIVND, per germline (reference sequence). This CDR3 region has 12 residues. The CDR3 nucleotides read TGTGCCAGTAGTCAGGTTCAAGGGGAGCAGTTCTTC. This codes for CASSQVQGEQFF. The complete variable domain, with remaining parts taken from reference TRBV19 and TRBJ2-1, reads DGGITQSPKYLFRKEGQNVTLSCEQNLNHDAMYWYRQDPGQGLRLIYYSQIVNDFQKGDIAEGYSVSREKKESFPLTVTSAQKNPTAFYLCASSQVQGEQFFGPGTRLTVL.

The J gene is TRBJ2-7, the V gene TRBV2; D might be TRBD1 (5 bases). The V end was cut by 4 bases, the J end by 2 bases, with 9 bases between. Germline lookup yields CDR1 SNHLY and CDR2 FYNNEI. There are 13 residues in the CDR3. CDR3 residues: CASSARTTYEQYF. DNA for the CDR3: TGTGCCAGCAGTGCGCGGACAACCTACGAGCAGTACTTC.

At least ten counts were recorded for this clone. The rearrangement joins TRBV19 to TRBJ2-3, with D possibly matching TRBD1 (5 bases). Per germline, CDR1 LNHDA and CDR2 SQIVND (reference sequence). The V end lost 3 bases, the J end lost 0 bases, and 13 bases lay between the germline ends. This CDR3 contains 16 residues. The CDR3 here is CASSMQVGHSTDTQYF. The CDR3 DNA sequence: TGTGCCAGTAGTATGCAAGTCGGACACAGCACAGATACGCAGTATTTT.

V is TRBV27 and J is TRBJ2-2; D gene uncertain. V was cut by 7 bases and J by 6 bases, with 12 bases left in between. This CDR3 contains 13 residues. Germline V CDR1 and CDR2: MNHEY, SMNVEV (reference sequence). As DNA, the CDR3 is TGTGCCAGCAACGGCAGACTGGCCGGGGAGCTGTTTTTT. It is translated as CASNGRLAGELFF.

The V gene is TRBV2, the J gene TRBJ1-4; a weak D match, TRBD1 (6 bases). The CDR3 has 15 amino acids. Trimming pared 6 bases from V and 4 bases from J, leaving 15 bases between. The germline V gene encodes CDR1 SNHLY and CDR2 FYNNEI. CDR3 nucleotides: TGTGCCAGCAGCCCGTCCAGGGGATATAATGAAAAACTGTTTTTT. Protein product: CASSPSRGYNEKLFF.

The chain has TRBV5-1 and TRBJ2-1; D remains ambiguous. The CDR3 loop spans 14 amino acids. CDR1 and CDR2 from the germline V gene are SGHRS and YFSETQ. V was pared by 0 bases and J by 9 bases, with 13 bases between. The CDR3 sequence is CASSLGERAGEQFF. In DNA, the CDR3 is TGCGCCAGCAGCTTGGGGGAAAGGGCCGGTGAGCAGTTCTTC.

Points on this clone: The same CDR3 arises from other DNA sequences in this sample as well. The chain is built from TRBV28 and TRBJ2-7; D call uncertain. Germline V lookup: CDR1 MDHEN, CDR2 SYDVKM. V lost 6 bases and J lost 3, with 12 bases in between. There are 13 residues in the CDR3. DNA for the CDR3: TGTGCCAGCAGCCGAGGATTAAACTACGAGCAGTACTTC. The encoded protein is CASSRGLNYEQYF.

This clone was recorded once. The chain employs TRBV6-6 and TRBJ1-1; weak D call: TRBD1 (6 bases). Trimming shortened V by 6 bases and J by 4 bases, and 15 bases separated the two germline ends. The CDR3 totals 14 residues. Germline-derived CDR1 and CDR2 are MNHNY and SVGAGI (reference sequence). The CDR3 coding sequence is TGTGCCAGCAGACCCAGGGGAGGTAGCACTGAAGCTTTCTTT. This gives the protein CASRPRGGSTEAFF.

The rearrangement links TRBV5-1 to TRBJ2-7; TRBD1 matches at 8 bases. The length of the CDR3 is 15 residues. The V gene's germline CDR1 is SGHRS and CDR2 YFSETQ. Trimming removed 0 bases from V and 0 bases from J; junction bases left unmatched: 2. The CDR3 DNA sequence: TGCGCCAGCAGCTTGGTCGACAGGGGCTCCTACGAGCAGTACTTC. It yields the protein CASSLVDRGSYEQYF.

The chain has TRBV5-4 and TRBJ1-2, with 9 bases lining up with TRBD1. CDR3 length: 16 amino acids. The ends lost 4 bases at V and 2 bases at J; junction bases unmatched: 9. Germline V gives CDR1 SGHNT, CDR2 YYREEE (reference sequence). The CDR3 nucleotides read TGTGCCAGCAGCCTCCCGGGGACAGGGCAGAACTATGGCTACACCTTC. Its protein product is CASSLPGTGQNYGYTF.

The V gene is TRBV4-2, the J gene TRBJ1-1; tentative D call: TRBD1 (5 bases). The CDR3 covers 14 residues. CDR1 is LGHNA and CDR2 is YNFKEQ in the germline V gene. Trimming took 5 bases from V and 6 from J, leaving 16 bases between them. The CDR3: CASSGQQVGSEAFF. The CDR3 DNA reads TGTGCCAGCAGCGGACAACAGGTGGGCTCTGAAGCTTTCTTT.

This clone occurred a few times. V gene TRBV11-2 combines with J gene TRBJ1-1; 7 bases are a match to TRBD1. V lost 5 bases, J lost 5 bases, and 11 bases stayed unmatched. This CDR3 spans 15 amino acids. Germline CDR1 SGHAT, CDR2 FQNNGV. The CDR3 region has the DNA TGTGCCAGCAGCCCCTGGACAGGCTTGAGGACTGAAGCTTTCTTT. It specifies CASSPWTGLRTEAFF.

The chain joins TRBV10-1 to TRBJ2-7; 7 nucleotides match TRBD1. The CDR3 extends over 16 amino acids. CDR1 WNHNN and CDR2 SYGVQD come from the germline V gene (reference sequence). V dropped 6 bases and J dropped 1; count of bases not matched to a gene: 12. The DNA of the CDR3 is TGCGCCAGCAGCCCGATGGGGACAGTTAAATCCTACGAGCAGTACTTC. It codes for CASSPMGTVKSYEQYF.

J is TRBJ2-1 and V is TRBV5-1; 10 bases match TRBD1. Germline V gene data show CDR1 as SGHRS and CDR2 as YFSETQ. J gave up 5 bases and V 4 bases, and 6 bases lay outside the gene matches. CDR3 length: 15 amino acids. CDR3 residues: CASSAGTGAHNEQFF. The CDR3 DNA follows: TGCGCCAGCAGCGCCGGGACAGGGGCCCACAATGAGCAGTTCTTC. Looking up the rest from reference TRBV5-1 and TRBJ2-1 gives the full variable domain: KAGVTQTPRYLIKTRGQQVTLSCSPISGHRSVSWYQQTPGQGLQFLFEYFSETQRNKGNFPGRFSGRQFSNSRSEMNVSTLELGDSALYLCASSAGTGAHNEQFFGPGTRLTVL.

The V gene is TRBV6-6, the J gene TRBJ2-1, with D possibly being TRBD2 (6 bases). Trimming took off 5 bases at V and 3 bases at J, with 11 bases between the two ends. This CDR3 spans 14 amino acids. Germline V gene data show CDR1 as MNHNY and CDR2 as SVGAGI (reference sequence). CDR3 residues: CASSPTGDYNEQFF. The CDR3 nucleotides are TGTGCCAGCAGTCCAACGGGGGACTACAATGAGCAGTTCTTC.

DNA for the CDR3: TGTGCCAGACTCGAGTATTGGGACAGAGCCTACGAGCAGTACTTC. It specifies CARLEYWDRAYEQYF. V and J are TRBV7-3 and TRBJ2-7; 7 bases align to TRBD1. V shed 9 bases and J 2 bases; nucleotides not matched to a gene: 13. Looked up from germline, CDR1 is SGHTA and CDR2 is FQGTGA. CDR3 size: 15 residues.

This sequence joins TRBV19 and TRBJ1-5; 9 bases are a match to TRBD1. The CDR3 has 14 residues. Trimming removed 6 bases from V and 6 bases from J; junction bases left unmatched: 6. Germline CDR1 reads LNHDA; CDR2 reads SQIVND (reference sequence). The CDR3 here is CASRDRGGGQPQHF. CDR3 coding DNA: TGTGCCAGTAGGGACAGGGGTGGTGGTCAGCCCCAGCATTTT.

This clone is a singleton in its sample. V is TRBV6-5 and J is TRBJ2-7; D is undetermined. Germline loops: CDR1 MNHEY, CDR2 SVGAGI. The CDR3 extends over 15 amino acids. V lost 2 bases to trimming and J lost 2 bases, with 13 bases between them. CDR3 nucleotides: TGTGCCAGCAGTTACGCGTCCGGGTGGCCCTACGAGCAGTACTTC. Residues: CASSYASGWPYEQYF.

V is TRBV7-8 and J is TRBJ1-4, with D uncertain. V was pared by 0 bases and J by 2 bases, with 10 bases between. Germline V gene data show CDR1 as SGHVS and CDR2 as FQNEAQ. The CDR3 loop spans 16 amino acids. DNA of the CDR3: TGTGCCAGCAGCTTAGCGTTCCCAAGGACTAATGAAAAACTGTTTTTT. Amino acid sequence: CASSLAFPRTNEKLFF.

This clone has only one observation. Here the CDR3 reads CASRDRGGGTEAFF. The CDR3 DNA sequence: TGTGCCAGCAGGGACAGGGGCGGGGGCACTGAAGCTTTCTTT. The rearrangement uses TRBV28 and TRBJ1-1, with TRBD1 matching 9 bases. The CDR3 contains 14 residues. The J segment lost 4 bases and the V segment lost 6 bases, leaving 6 bases of the junction unmatched. The germline gives CDR1 MDHEN, CDR2 SYDVKM. Full variable domain (rest looked up from reference TRBV28 and TRBJ1-1): DVKVTQSSRYLVKRTGEKVFLECVQDMDHENMFWYRQDPGLGLRLIYFSYDVKMKEKGDIPEGYSVSREKKERFSLILESASTNQTSMYLCASRDRGGGTEAFFGQGTRLTVV.

V usage is TRBV28 and J usage is TRBJ2-4; 10 bases agree with TRBD1. This CDR3 spans 17 amino acids. CDR1 is MDHEN and CDR2 is SYDVKM in the germline V gene. V shed 7 bases and J 6 bases; nucleotides not matched to a gene: 15. DNA of the CDR3: TGTGCCAGCACCCTACCGGGACAGGGGCGGGGTGGAAACATTCAGTACTTC. Protein: CASTLPGQGRGGNIQYF.